This TCR beta chain was captured in a study of neurological immune-mediated disorders. V was trimmed by 2 bases and J by 0 bases, leaving 8 bases between them. Germline loops: CDR1 MNHEY, CDR2 SVGAGI. The CDR3 loop spans 15 amino acids. This clonotype came up many times. Synthesis of cDNA used 5'RACE (with 10-nucleotide random UMIs). Sequencing runs each generated in excess of 160 million TCR-beta sequences derived from 15-18 subjects. One entry per CDR3 protein, called by TCRdb with MiXCR from the 5' RACE reads. The sample comprises roughly 52,000 distinct CDR3 sequences, 3.5% to 4% of which are singletons, and 1.9% rests with the top ten. Sorted libraries came from 950,000 to 1,000,000 CD4+ or CD8+ T cells.

The sequencing input was CD4+ T cells from blood. This receptor was taken from a woman between 40 and 50 years old with multiple sclerosis. The chain combines TRBV6-5 with TRBJ1-5; no firm D call. The CDR3 loop reads CASSYALNSNQPQHF. Written as DNA, the CDR3 is TGTGCCAGCAGTTACGCCCTAAATAGCAATCAGCCCCAGCATTTT.